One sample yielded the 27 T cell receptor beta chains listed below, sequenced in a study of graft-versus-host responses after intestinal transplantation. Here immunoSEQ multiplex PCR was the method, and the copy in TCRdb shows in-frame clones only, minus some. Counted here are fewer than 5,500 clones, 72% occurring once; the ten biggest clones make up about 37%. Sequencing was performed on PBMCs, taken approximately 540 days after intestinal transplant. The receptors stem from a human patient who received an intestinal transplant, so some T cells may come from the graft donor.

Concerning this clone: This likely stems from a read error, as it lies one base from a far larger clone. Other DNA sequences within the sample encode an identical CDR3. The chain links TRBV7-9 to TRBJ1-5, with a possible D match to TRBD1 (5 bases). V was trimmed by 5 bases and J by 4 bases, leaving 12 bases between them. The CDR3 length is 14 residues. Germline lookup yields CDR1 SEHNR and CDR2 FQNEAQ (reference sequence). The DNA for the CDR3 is TGTGCCAGCAGCCTTGGGACTGGGAATCAGCCCCAGCATTTT. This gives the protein CASSLGTGNQPQHF.

CDR3 coding DNA: TGTGCCAGCAGCCCCCAAGGGGGGGGGTTCACTGAAGCTTTCTTT. It specifies CASSPQGGGFTEAFF. The chain has TRBV7-2 and TRBJ1-1; maybe TRBD1 (6 bases). The CDR3 is 15 residues long. Trimming took off 5 bases at V and 4 bases at J, with 17 bases between the two ends. The germline CDR1 and CDR2 sequences are SGHTA and FQGNSA.

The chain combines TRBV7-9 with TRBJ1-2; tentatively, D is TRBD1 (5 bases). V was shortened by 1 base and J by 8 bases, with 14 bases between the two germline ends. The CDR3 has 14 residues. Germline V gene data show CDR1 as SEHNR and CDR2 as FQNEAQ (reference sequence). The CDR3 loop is CASSLVTPGRGYTF. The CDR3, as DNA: TGTGCCAGCAGCTTAGTAACACCAGGGAGGGGCTACACCTTC.

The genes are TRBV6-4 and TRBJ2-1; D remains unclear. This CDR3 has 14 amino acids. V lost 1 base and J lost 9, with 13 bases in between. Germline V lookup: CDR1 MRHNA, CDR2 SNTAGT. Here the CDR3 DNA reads TGTGCCAGCAGTGACTACGCAGAACCGGGTGAGCAGTTCTTC. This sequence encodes CASSDYAEPGEQFF.

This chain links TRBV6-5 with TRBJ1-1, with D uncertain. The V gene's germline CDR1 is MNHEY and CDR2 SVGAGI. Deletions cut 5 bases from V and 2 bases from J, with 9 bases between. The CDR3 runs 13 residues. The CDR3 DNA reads TGTGCCAGCAGTACCCTTGGAAACACTGAAGCTTTCTTT. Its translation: CASSTLGNTEAFF.

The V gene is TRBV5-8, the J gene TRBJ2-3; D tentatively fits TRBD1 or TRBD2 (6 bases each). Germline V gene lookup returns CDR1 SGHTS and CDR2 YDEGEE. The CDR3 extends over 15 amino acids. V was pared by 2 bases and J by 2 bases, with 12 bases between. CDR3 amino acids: CASSFGGPPTDTQYF. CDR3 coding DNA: TGTGCCAGCAGCTTCGGGGGCCCCCCCACAGATACGCAGTATTTT.

CDR3 nucleotide sequence: TGTGCCATCACTCAGGACTTTGGAAACACCATATATTTT. This encodes CAITQDFGNTIYF. The J gene is TRBJ1-3, the V gene TRBV10-3; no reliable D call. Germline loops: CDR1 ENHRY, CDR2 SYGVKD. Trimming took 7 bases from V and 3 from J, leaving 10 bases between them. This CDR3 has 13 amino acids.

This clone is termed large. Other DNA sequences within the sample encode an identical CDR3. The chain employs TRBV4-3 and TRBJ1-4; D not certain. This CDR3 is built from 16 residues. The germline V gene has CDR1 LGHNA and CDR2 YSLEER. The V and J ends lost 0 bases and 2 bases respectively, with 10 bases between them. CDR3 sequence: CASSQDLGFTNEKLFF. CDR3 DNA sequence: TGCGCCAGCAGCCAAGATCTAGGTTTTACTAATGAAAAACTGTTTTTT.

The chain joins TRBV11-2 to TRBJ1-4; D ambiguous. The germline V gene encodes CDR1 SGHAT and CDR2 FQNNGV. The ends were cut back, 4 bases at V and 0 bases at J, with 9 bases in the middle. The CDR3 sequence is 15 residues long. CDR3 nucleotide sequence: TGTGCCAGCAGCTGGGTAGGGTCAACTAATGAAAAACTGTTTTTT. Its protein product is CASSWVGSTNEKLFF.

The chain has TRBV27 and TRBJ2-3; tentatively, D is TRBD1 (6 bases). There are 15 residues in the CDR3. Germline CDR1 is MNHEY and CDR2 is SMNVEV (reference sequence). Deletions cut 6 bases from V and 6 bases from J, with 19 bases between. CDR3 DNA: TGTGCCAGCAGCAACAGTTTCTGGGGGCAGGATACGCAGTATTTT. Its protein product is CASSNSFWGQDTQYF.

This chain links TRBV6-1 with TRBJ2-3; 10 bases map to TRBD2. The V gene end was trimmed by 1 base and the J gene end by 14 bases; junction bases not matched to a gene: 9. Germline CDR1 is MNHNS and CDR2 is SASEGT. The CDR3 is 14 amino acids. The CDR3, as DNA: TGTGCCAGCAGTGAAGGGACAGCGGGGGGGCATCCGTATTTT. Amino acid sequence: CASSEGTAGGHPYF.

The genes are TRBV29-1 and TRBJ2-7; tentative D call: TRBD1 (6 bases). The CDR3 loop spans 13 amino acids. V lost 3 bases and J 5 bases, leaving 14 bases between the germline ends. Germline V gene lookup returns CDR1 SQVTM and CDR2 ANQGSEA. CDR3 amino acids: CSVDSQGNHEQYF. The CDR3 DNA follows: TGCAGCGTTGATTCTCAGGGGAACCACGAGCAGTACTTC.

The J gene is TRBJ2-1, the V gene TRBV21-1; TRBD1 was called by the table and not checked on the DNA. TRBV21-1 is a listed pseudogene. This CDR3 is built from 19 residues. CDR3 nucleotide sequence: TGTGCCAGCAGCAAAGACCTCTTGGGGGGCCGGGACAGGAGGGAGGAGCAGTTCTTC. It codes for CASSKDLLGGRDRREEQFF.

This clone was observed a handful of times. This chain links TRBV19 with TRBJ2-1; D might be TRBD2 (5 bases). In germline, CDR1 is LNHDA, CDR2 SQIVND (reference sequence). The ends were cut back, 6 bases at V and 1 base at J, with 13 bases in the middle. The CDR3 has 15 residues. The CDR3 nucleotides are TGTGCCAGTAGCTCAGCGGCCATATCCTACAATGAGCAGTTCTTC. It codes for CASSSAAISYNEQFF.

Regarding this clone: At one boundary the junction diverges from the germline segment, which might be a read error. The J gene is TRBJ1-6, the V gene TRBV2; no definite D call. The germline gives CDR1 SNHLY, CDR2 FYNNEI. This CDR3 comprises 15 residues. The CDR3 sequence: CASSGSNSYNPPLHF. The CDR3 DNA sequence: TGTGCCAGCAGTGGTTCGAACTCCTATAATCCACCCCTCCACTTT.

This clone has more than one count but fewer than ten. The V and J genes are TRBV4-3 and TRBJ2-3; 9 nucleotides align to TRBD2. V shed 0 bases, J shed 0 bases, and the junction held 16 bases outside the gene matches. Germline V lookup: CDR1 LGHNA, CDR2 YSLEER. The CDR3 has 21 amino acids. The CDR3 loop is CASSQESSGKTNKASTDTQYF. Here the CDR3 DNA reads TGCGCCAGCAGCCAAGAGTCTAGCGGGAAAACTAATAAGGCTAGCACAGATACGCAGTATTTT.

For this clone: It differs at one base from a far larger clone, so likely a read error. This CDR3 is CASSLECPRRRNTIYF. The CDR3 DNA is TGTGCCAGCAGCTTAGAGTGCCCGCGCCGCAGAAACACCATATATTTT. The rearrangement links TRBV11-2 to TRBJ1-3; no clear D gene. The CDR3 totals 16 residues. Germline V gene data show CDR1 as SGHAT and CDR2 as FQNNGV. Between the trimmed V and J ends, which lost 0 bases and 5 bases, there was a span of 14 bases.

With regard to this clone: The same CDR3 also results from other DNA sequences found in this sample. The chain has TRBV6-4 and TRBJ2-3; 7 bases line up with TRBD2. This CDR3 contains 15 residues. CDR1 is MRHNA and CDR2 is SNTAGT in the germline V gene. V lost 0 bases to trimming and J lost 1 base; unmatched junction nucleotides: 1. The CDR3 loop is CASSDSRGGTDTQYF. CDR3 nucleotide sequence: TGTGCCAGCAGTGACTCTCGGGGGGGCACAGATACGCAGTATTTT.

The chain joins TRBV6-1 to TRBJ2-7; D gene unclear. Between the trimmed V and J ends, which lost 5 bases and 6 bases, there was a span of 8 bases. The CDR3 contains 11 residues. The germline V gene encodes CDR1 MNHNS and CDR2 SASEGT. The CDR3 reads CASSYHGEQYF. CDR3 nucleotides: TGTGCCAGCAGTTACCACGGCGAGCAGTACTTC.

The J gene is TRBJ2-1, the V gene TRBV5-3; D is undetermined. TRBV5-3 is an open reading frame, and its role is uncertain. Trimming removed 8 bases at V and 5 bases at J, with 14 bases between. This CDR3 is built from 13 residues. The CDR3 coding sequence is TGTGCCAGCAGTCCCGATATTCACAATGAGCAGTTCTTC. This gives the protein CASSPDIHNEQFF.

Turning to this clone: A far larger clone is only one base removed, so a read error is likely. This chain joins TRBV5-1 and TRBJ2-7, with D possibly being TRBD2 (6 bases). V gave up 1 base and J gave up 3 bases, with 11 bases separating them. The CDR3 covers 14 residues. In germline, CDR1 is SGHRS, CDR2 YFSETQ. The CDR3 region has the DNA TGCGCCAGCAGCTTGCGGGGACTGGACTACGAGCAGTACTTC. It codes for CASSLRGLDYEQYF.

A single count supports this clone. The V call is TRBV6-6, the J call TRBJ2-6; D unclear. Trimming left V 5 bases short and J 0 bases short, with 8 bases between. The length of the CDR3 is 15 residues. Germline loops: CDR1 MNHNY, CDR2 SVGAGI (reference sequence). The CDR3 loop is CASSVQLSGANVLTF. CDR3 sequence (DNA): TGTGCCAGCAGTGTTCAGCTCTCTGGGGCCAACGTCCTGACTTTC.

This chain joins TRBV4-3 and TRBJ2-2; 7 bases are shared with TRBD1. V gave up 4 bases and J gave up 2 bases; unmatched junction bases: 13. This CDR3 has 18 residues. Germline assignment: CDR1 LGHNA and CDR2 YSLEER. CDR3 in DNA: TGCGCCAGCAGCCGTAGCCCAACAGGGGAAAGAAACACCGGGGAGCTGTTTTTT. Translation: CASSRSPTGERNTGELFF.

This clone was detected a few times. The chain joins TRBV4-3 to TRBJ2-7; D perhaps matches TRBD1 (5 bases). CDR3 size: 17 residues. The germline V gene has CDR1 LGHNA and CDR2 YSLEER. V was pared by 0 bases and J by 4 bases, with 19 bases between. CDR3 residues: CASSQDRTFGILYEQYF. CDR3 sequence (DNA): TGCGCCAGCAGCCAAGACAGGACATTTGGAATTCTTTACGAGCAGTACTTC.

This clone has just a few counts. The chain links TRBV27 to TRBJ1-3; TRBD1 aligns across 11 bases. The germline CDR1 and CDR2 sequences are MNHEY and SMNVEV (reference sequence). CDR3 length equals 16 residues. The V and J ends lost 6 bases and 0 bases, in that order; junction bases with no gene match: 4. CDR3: CASRTGTGGSGNTIYF. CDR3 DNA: TGTGCCAGCAGAACCGGGACAGGGGGCTCTGGAAACACCATATATTTT.

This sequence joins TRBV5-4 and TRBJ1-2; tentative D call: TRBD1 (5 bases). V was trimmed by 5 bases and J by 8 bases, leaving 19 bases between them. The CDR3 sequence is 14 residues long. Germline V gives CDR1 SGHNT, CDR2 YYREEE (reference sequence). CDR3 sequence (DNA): TGTGCCAGCAGTCGACCCACAGGCGCCTGGGGCTACACCTTC. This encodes CASSRPTGAWGYTF.

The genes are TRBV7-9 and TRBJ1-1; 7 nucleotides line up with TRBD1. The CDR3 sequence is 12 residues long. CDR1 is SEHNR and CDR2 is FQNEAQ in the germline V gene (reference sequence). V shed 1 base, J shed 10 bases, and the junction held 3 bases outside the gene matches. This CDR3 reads CASSLGQGVAFF. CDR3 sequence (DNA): TGTGCCAGCAGCTTAGGGCAGGGGGTAGCTTTCTTT.